Each of the 26 T cell receptor beta chains below was sequenced from the same sample in a study of blood T cell repertoires in COVID-19. Generated by immunoSEQ multiplex PCR, the TCRdb table keeps only in-frame clones and is missing some. The sample lists about 140,000 clones, about 86% seen once, with around 8% in the top ten. The sample taken for sequencing was peripheral blood. The receptors derive from a human donor in a cohort sampled during active COVID-19.

The chain carries TRBV29-1 and TRBJ2-3; 8 bases are a match to TRBD1. Germline V gives CDR1 SQVTM, CDR2 ANQGSEA. V was pared by 6 bases and J by 5 bases, with 1 base of the junction left unmatched. The CDR3 length is 11 residues. CDR3 sequence (DNA): TGCAGCGTGGACAGGGAAGATACGCAGTATTTT. Protein: CSVDREDTQYF.

The chain employs TRBV6-6 and TRBJ2-3; TRBD2 matches at 8 bases. CDR3 length equals 16 residues. Germline CDR1 reads MNHNY; CDR2 reads SVGAGI (reference sequence). After removal of 0 bases from V and 6 bases from J, the junction contained 8 bases not matched to a gene. The chain's CDR3 is CASSYSLDGGGDTQYF. The CDR3 DNA reads TGTGCCAGCAGTTACTCTCTCGACGGGGGGGGTGATACGCAGTATTTT.

The chain is built from TRBV28 and TRBJ1-1; D uncertain. V lost 4 bases and J 8 bases, leaving 14 bases between the germline ends. The germline gives CDR1 MDHEN, CDR2 SYDVKM. CDR3 length: 13 residues. CDR3 sequence reads: CASSSPSLSEAFF. The CDR3 DNA is TGTGCCAGCAGTTCCCCCTCTCTGAGCGAAGCTTTCTTT.

V and J are TRBV7-2 and TRBJ2-3; D might be TRBD2 (7 bases). Germline lookup yields CDR1 SGHTA and CDR2 FQGNSA. Trimming left V 5 bases short and J 1 base short, with 13 bases between. CDR3 length: 15 residues. The CDR3, as DNA: TGTGCCAGCAGCCCCGGGGGGCCTGGCACAGATACGCAGTATTTT. Translating gives CASSPGGPGTDTQYF.

This clone has only a few counts. The rearrangement uses TRBV20-1 and TRBJ1-1, with D unclear. The CDR3 runs 11 residues. The germline V and J ends were trimmed by 3 bases and 11 bases, with 13 bases remaining between them. Germline CDR1 reads DFQATT; CDR2 reads SNEGSKA (reference sequence). The CDR3 DNA reads as TGCAGTGCTAGGATGGATTACGGGGCTTTCTTT. This sequence encodes CSARMDYGAFF.

V is TRBV10-2 and J is TRBJ2-1, with 9 positions matching TRBD1. V trimming: 7 bases; J trimming: 0 bases; junction bases outside the gene matches: 7. CDR1 and CDR2 (germline): WSHSY, SAAADI. This CDR3 region has 16 residues. CDR3 sequence (DNA): TGCGCCAGCATGGCCGGGACAGGGCTCTCCTACAATGAGCAGTTCTTC. It specifies CASMAGTGLSYNEQFF.

The chain employs TRBV7-9 and TRBJ2-3; 8 bases map to TRBD1. CDR3 length equals 14 residues. CDR1 is SEHNR, CDR2 FQNEAQ, per germline (reference sequence). V gave up 6 bases and J gave up 1 base; unmatched junction bases: 3. The CDR3 loop reads CASRMTGGTDTQYF. The CDR3 DNA is TGTGCCAGCAGGATGACAGGGGGCACAGATACGCAGTATTTT.

This clone was seen a single time. The chain uses TRBV7-2 and TRBJ2-2; no firm D call. Germline V lookup: CDR1 SGHTA, CDR2 FQGNSA. The CDR3 extends over 13 amino acids. The V end was cut by 2 bases, the J end by 4 bases, with 5 bases between. The CDR3 sequence is CASSLLLTGELFF. CDR3 bases: TGTGCCAGCAGCTTATTACTCACCGGGGAGCTGTTTTTT.

This clone was detected once. The V and J genes are TRBV5-3 and TRBJ2-7, with 12 bases matching TRBD1. TRBV5-3 is an ORF, and what it does is uncertain. The CDR3 totals 20 residues. Unmatched junction bases numbered 20, after V lost 4 bases and J lost 3 bases. The CDR3 here is CARSGPPGQGATSANYEQYF. The CDR3 nucleotides are TGTGCCAGAAGCGGGCCGCCGGGACAGGGGGCGACTAGCGCTAACTACGAGCAGTACTTC.

The chain is built from TRBV10-3 and TRBJ2-5, with D perhaps matching TRBD1 (5 bases). The CDR3 spans 15 residues. V lost 0 bases to trimming and J lost 1 base, with 9 bases between them. Germline V gene lookup returns CDR1 ENHRY and CDR2 SYGVKD. The CDR3 sequence is CAISESRQGQETQYF. The CDR3 DNA reads TGTGCCATCAGTGAGTCCCGCCAGGGCCAAGAGACCCAGTACTTC.

The chain links TRBV18 to TRBJ2-7, with D perhaps matching TRBD1 (5 bases). The CDR3 runs 12 residues. Germline V gene data show CDR1 as KGHSH and CDR2 as LQKENI. Trimming cost V 5 bases and J 3 bases, with 8 bases left between them. The CDR3, as DNA: TGTGCCAGCTCAAAAGGGGTCTACGAGCAGTACTTC. As protein: CASSKGVYEQYF.

This clone was picked up one time. Since a much larger clone is just one base distant, this may be a read error. The V call is TRBV4-1, the J call TRBJ2-7, with TRBD2 matching 9 bases. CDR3 length: 15 amino acids. Germline CDR1 reads MGHRA; CDR2 reads YSYEKL. V shed 4 bases and J 4 bases; nucleotides not matched to a gene: 8. CDR3 in amino acids: CASSRGGGGEYEQYF. Written as DNA, the CDR3 is TGCGCCAGCAGCCGCGGGGGCGGGGGGGAGTACGAGCAGTACTTC.

This clone was observed once. The V gene is TRBV5-5, the J gene TRBJ1-4, with D maybe TRBD1 (5 bases). The CDR3 sequence is 14 residues long. The germline V gene has CDR1 SGHKS and CDR2 YYEKEE (reference sequence). V lost 3 bases to trimming and J lost 8 bases, with 14 bases between them. DNA for the CDR3: TGTGCCAGCAGCTGGGGCGGGGTCGGGGAAAAACTGTTTTTT. Translating it yields CASSWGGVGEKLFF.

This chain links TRBV11-2 with TRBJ1-1; weak D call: TRBD1 (5 bases). The CDR3 is 17 amino acids. CDR1 and CDR2 (germline): SGHAT, FQNNGV. The V and J ends lost 3 bases and 1 base respectively, with 18 bases between them. The CDR3 spells CASSFLPAGLGNTEAFF. The CDR3 DNA reads as TGTGCCAGCAGCTTCCTACCCGCAGGGCTGGGGAACACTGAAGCTTTCTTT.

The chain has TRBV3-1 (or the pseudogene TRBV3-2) and TRBJ2-2; 7 bases agree with TRBD1. The CDR3 contains 15 residues. The V gene's germline CDR1 is LGHDT and CDR2 YNNKEL (reference sequence). The junction had 6 bases not matched to a gene; V was cut back by 5 bases and J by 3 bases. The CDR3 loop is CASSGRDRHTGELFF. CDR3 sequence (DNA): TGTGCCAGCAGCGGTAGGGACAGACACACCGGGGAGCTGTTTTTT.

The CDR3 DNA reads as TGTGCCAGTTGGCGGGGCGGCAGCACTGAAGCTTTCTTT. It specifies CASWRGGSTEAFF. V is TRBV7-9 and J is TRBJ1-1; the D gene is possibly TRBD1 (5 bases). The V gene lost 9 bases and the J gene lost 4 bases, with 15 bases spanning the gap. Germline CDR1 and CDR2: SEHNR and FQNEAQ (reference sequence). The CDR3 spans 13 residues.

The chain carries TRBV28 and TRBJ2-7; 8 bases are shared with TRBD2. This CDR3 spans 15 amino acids. V shed 5 bases and J 0 bases; nucleotides not matched to a gene: 6. Germline V lookup: CDR1 MDHEN, CDR2 SYDVKM. CDR3 sequence reads: CASSGLAGGSYEQYF. The DNA of the CDR3 is TGTGCCAGCAGTGGCCTTGCGGGGGGCTCCTACGAGCAGTACTTC.

V is TRBV28 and J is TRBJ2-6, with D tentatively TRBD1 (5 bases). Germline CDR1 and CDR2: MDHEN and SYDVKM. V lost 2 bases and J 4 bases, leaving 12 bases between the germline ends. The CDR3 sequence is 16 residues long. The chain's CDR3 is CASSLDRPSGANVLTF. For the CDR3, the DNA is TGTGCCAGCAGTTTAGACAGACCCTCGGGGGCCAACGTCCTGACTTTC. Filled out from reference TRBV28 and TRBJ2-6, the complete variable domain reads DVKVTQSSRYLVKRTGEKVFLECVQDMDHENMFWYRQDPGLGLRLIYFSYDVKMKEKGDIPEGYSVSREKKERFSLILESASTNQTSMYLCASSLDRPSGANVLTFGAGSRLTVL.

This clone was seen only once. V gene TRBV5-6 combines with J gene TRBJ1-2; unclear D gene. Germline lookup yields CDR1 SGHDT and CDR2 YYEEEE. This CDR3 is built from 12 residues. V lost 4 bases to trimming and J lost 5 bases, with 9 bases between them. This CDR3 is CASSLTDYGYTF. The CDR3, as DNA: TGTGCCAGCAGCCTTACAGATTATGGCTACACCTTC. The full variable domain, its missing parts supplied by reference TRBV5-6 and TRBJ1-2, is DAGVTQSPTHLIKTRGQQVTLRCSPKSGHDTVSWYQQALGQGPQFIFQYYEEEERQRGNFPDRFSGHQFPNYSSELNVNALLLGDSALYLCASSLTDYGYTFGSGTRLTVV.

The V call is TRBV5-1, the J call TRBJ1-1, with TRBD1 identical over 7 bases. Germline V gene data show CDR1 as SGHRS and CDR2 as YFSETQ. Trimming at V came to 4 bases and at J to 0 bases, leaving 6 bases not matched to a gene. The CDR3 spans 15 residues. For the CDR3, the DNA is TGCGCCAGCAGCCCATTGACAGGGATGAACACTGAAGCTTTCTTT. Its translation: CASSPLTGMNTEAFF.

J is TRBJ1-2 and V is TRBV19; no reliable D call. Trimming left V 6 bases short and J 5 bases short, with 10 bases between. CDR1 and CDR2 from the germline V gene are LNHDA and SQIVND (reference sequence). The CDR3 is 12 residues long. In DNA form, the CDR3 reads TGTGCCAGTAGGTCTGGGCCGTATGGCTACACCTTC. Its protein is CASRSGPYGYTF.

The rearrangement joins TRBV24-1 to TRBJ2-1, with a tentative D call TRBD2 (5 bases). The CDR3 is 15 residues long. Trimming removed 4 bases at V and 5 bases at J, with 14 bases between. Germline V gene lookup returns CDR1 KGHDR and CDR2 SFDVKD. For the CDR3, the DNA is TGTGCCACCAGTGACGATCGGGATTTAGACAATGAGCAGTTCTTC. As protein: CATSDDRDLDNEQFF.

The table lists this clone with a few counts. The rearrangement joins TRBV5-1 to TRBJ1-1, with D uncertain. The CDR3 is made up of 12 amino acids. Germline assignment: CDR1 SGHRS and CDR2 YFSETQ. V lost 4 bases, J lost 7 bases, and 11 bases lay in between. The CDR3 loop reads CASSLNGGEAFF. The CDR3 coding sequence is TGCGCCAGCAGCCTAAATGGAGGTGAAGCTTTCTTT.

This clone was counted between two and nine times. The chain recombines TRBV5-4 with TRBJ2-1; 8 positions agree with TRBD1. The CDR3 is made up of 15 amino acids. Germline CDR1 is SGHNT and CDR2 is YYREEE (reference sequence). V shed 4 bases and J 0 bases; nucleotides not matched to a gene: 3. The CDR3 DNA follows: TGTGCCAGCAGCCCCGGGACAGGCTCCTACAATGAGCAGTTCTTC. Its translation: CASSPGTGSYNEQFF. Full variable domain (remainder filled in from reference TRBV5-4 and TRBJ2-1): ETGVTQSPTHLIKTRGQQVTLRCSSQSGHNTVSWYQQALGQGPQFIFQYYREEENGRGNFPPRFSGLQFPNYSSELNVNALELDDSALYLCASSPGTGSYNEQFFGPGTRLTVL.

V gene TRBV3-1 (or the pseudogene TRBV3-2) combines with J gene TRBJ1-2; 7 bases line up with TRBD1. Germline loops: CDR1 LGHDT, CDR2 YNNKEL (reference sequence). The CDR3 runs to 14 residues. Trimming cost V 4 bases and J 4 bases; bases outside gene matches: 6. Here the CDR3 reads CASSRTGQSYGYTF. As DNA, the CDR3 is TGTGCCAGCAGCCGGACGGGACAGAGCTATGGCTACACCTTC.

This sequence joins TRBV18 and TRBJ1-2; maybe TRBD1 (6 bases). The CDR3 is 13 residues long. Germline CDR1 KGHSH, CDR2 LQKENI. V was clipped by 10 bases and J by 4 bases, with 16 bases between them. The CDR3 region has the DNA TGTGCCACCTTGGCGACAGGAGCCTATGGCTACACCTTC. This sequence encodes CATLATGAYGYTF. Variable domain in full (rest from reference TRBV18 and TRBJ1-2): NAGVMQNPRHLVRRRGQEARLRCSPMKGHSHVYWYRQLPEEGLKFMVYLQKENIIDESGMPKERFSAEFPKEGPSILRIQQVVRGDSAAYFCATLATGAYGYTFGSGTRLTVV.